The 10 T cell receptor beta chains below all came from one sample that was sequenced in a study of a mutant IDH1 vaccine in newly diagnosed glioma. Time point denoted: week 47, end of study. Each vaccine dose was 300 ug of mutant IDH1 20-mer peptide, with topical imiquimod. Profiling relied on immunoSEQ multiplex PCR, and the TCRdb table lists in-frame clones only, not all of them. Here the sample spans tens of thousands of clones, over 60% being singletons. Their antigens remain unidentified. The material was PBMCs, obtained from a glioma patient whose treatment included an IDH1 peptide vaccine. The receptors derive from a woman aged 40 to 49 with glioma. Some clones in this sample may be carry-over from other donors' samples.

This clone showed up just once. The rearrangement links TRBV10-3 to TRBJ1-4; 9 positions agree with TRBD1. Trimming at V came to 2 bases and at J to 7 bases, leaving 8 bases not matched to a gene. Germline assignment: CDR1 ENHRY and CDR2 SYGVKD. The CDR3 runs to 16 residues. The DNA of the CDR3 is TGTGCCATCAGTGAGCTATCGGGACAGGGCAGTGAAAAACTGTTTTTT. Translated, it gives CAISELSGQGSEKLFF.

V is TRBV7-6 and J is TRBJ2-7, with D unresolved. The CDR3 spans 14 residues. From germline, CDR1 is SGHVS and CDR2 FNYEAQ. Trimming removed 5 bases from V and 0 bases from J, with 11 bases in between. CDR3 amino acids: CASSPAFSSYEQYF. CDR3 coding DNA: TGTGCCAGCAGCCCGGCTTTCAGCTCCTACGAGCAGTACTTC.

This rearrangement joins TRBV7-9 to TRBJ2-3; the match to TRBD2 covers 7 bases. Germline V lookup: CDR1 SEHNR, CDR2 FQNEAQ (reference sequence). This CDR3 has 14 residues. V shed 2 bases, J shed 5 bases, and the junction held 4 bases outside the gene matches. The DNA for the CDR3 is TGTGCCAGCAGCTTATATAAGCGGGAAGATACGCAGTATTTT. Its protein is CASSLYKREDTQYF.

This chain uses TRBV6-1 with TRBJ1-1; the D gene is possibly TRBD1 (6 bases). Germline assignment: CDR1 MNHNS and CDR2 SASEGT. V was shortened by 1 base and J by 6 bases, with 15 bases between the two germline ends. The CDR3 runs 15 residues. CDR3 in amino acids: CASSEGPGELAEAFF. CDR3 coding DNA: TGTGCCAGCAGTGAAGGTCCAGGGGAGTTGGCTGAAGCTTTCTTT.

The V and J genes are TRBV27 and TRBJ1-2; no clear D gene. The CDR3 has 15 residues. Per the germline V gene, CDR1 is MNHEY and CDR2 is SMNVEV (reference sequence). Trimming shortened V by 2 bases and J by 8 bases, and 18 bases separated the two germline ends. For the CDR3, the DNA is TGTGCCAGCAGTTTAAGGATACAGAGTTTAGACGGCTACACCTTC. It is translated as CASSLRIQSLDGYTF.

This chain links TRBV9 with TRBJ2-1; 10 bases are shared with TRBD2. Trimming removed 4 bases from V and 14 bases from J; junction bases left unmatched: 9. In germline, CDR1 is SGDLS, CDR2 YYNGEE. The CDR3 is 13 residues long. CDR3 DNA: TGTGCCAGCAGCCCCAGAGGGAGCGGGGGGGAGTTCTTC. This sequence encodes CASSPRGSGGEFF.

The rearrangement joins TRBV4-1 to TRBJ1-5; D possibly corresponds to TRBD1 (5 bases). CDR1 MGHRA and CDR2 YSYEKL come from the germline V gene. Between the trimmed V and J ends, which lost 3 bases and 4 bases, there was a span of 10 bases. This CDR3 is 14 amino acids long. The CDR3 bases are TGCGCCAGCAGCCAGGCAGGGTGGAATCAGCCCCAGCATTTT. Translating it yields CASSQAGWNQPQHF.

This chain uses TRBV7-9 with TRBJ2-5; 7 nucleotides agree with TRBD2. J lost 1 base, V lost 0 bases, and 5 bases had no gene match. CDR3 size: 16 residues. CDR1 SEHNR and CDR2 FQNEAQ come from the germline V gene (reference sequence). DNA of the CDR3: TGTGCCAGCAGCTTAGCGCTAAGCGGGGTCCAAGAGACCCAGTACTTC. This codes for CASSLALSGVQETQYF.

This chain joins TRBV9 and TRBJ1-3; a weak D match, TRBD1 (6 bases). V was shortened by 3 bases and J by 4 bases, with 11 bases between the two germline ends. The CDR3 is made up of 14 amino acids. Germline V gene lookup returns CDR1 SGDLS and CDR2 YYNGEE. The DNA of the CDR3 is TGTGCCAGCAGCGCCGGGACATCCGGAAACACCATATATTTT. Encoded protein: CASSAGTSGNTIYF.

This chain joins TRBV5-1 and TRBJ1-4; D unclear. This CDR3 spans 14 amino acids. The V gene's germline CDR1 is SGHRS and CDR2 YFSETQ. V dropped 2 bases and J dropped 0 bases, with 5 bases sitting between them. The chain's CDR3 is CASSLRATNEKLFF. The CDR3 DNA reads as TGCGCCAGCAGCTTACGGGCAACTAATGAAAAACTGTTTTTT.